The source of this T cell receptor (beta chain) is a study of beta chain features in type 1 diabetes. This clone turned up a few times. The authors obtained over 95% purity in all sorted populations. Sequencing targeted expressed TCRB transcripts, as all isolated RNA had been reverse transcribed. Profiling relied on immunoSEQ multiplex PCR, and the TCRdb table lists in-frame clones only, not all of them. Of under 300,000 clones detected, around a quarter appear once; the ten largest clones hold more than 3%. The sequence was obtained from a young man in good health. Specimen: central memory CD4+ T cells from blood.

CDR3 nucleotide sequence: TGTGCCAGCAGCGCTGACCTGCTCGATACGCAGTATTTT. Translated: CASSADLLDTQYF. J is TRBJ2-3 and V is TRBV5-4; unclear D gene. The CDR3 sequence is 13 residues long. Trimming removed 4 bases at V and 6 bases at J, with 12 bases between. The germline CDR1 and CDR2 sequences are SGHNT and YYREEE (reference sequence).